Below, one T cell receptor (beta chain) is given with its context. Antigen: not known. This entry is derived from a study of shared clonotypes between healthy human individuals. The study, taken as a whole, reports: Blood was the only sampled material, and tissue repertoires likely differ. Some naive CD4 clonotypes, roughly 5%, turned up in common across four donors.

The CDR3 is 11 residues long. Per germline, CDR1 SNHLY and CDR2 FYNNEI. V gave up 1 base and J gave up 5 bases, with 1 base separating them. Repertoires were generated with immunoSEQ multiplex PCR, while TCRdb's copy carries only in-frame clones and drops some. The sample lists a few million clones; less than 95% were seen once. The clonotype was recovered from a man younger than 35 in good health. Some clones in this sample may be carry-over from other donors' samples. The sample consisted of naive CD4+ T cells from PBMCs. Described subset: CD45RA+ positively selected. The chain combines TRBV2 with TRBJ2-3; D not certain. The CDR3 is CASSEEDTQYF. In nucleotides, the CDR3 is TGTGCCAGCAGTGAAGAAGATACGCAGTATTTT.